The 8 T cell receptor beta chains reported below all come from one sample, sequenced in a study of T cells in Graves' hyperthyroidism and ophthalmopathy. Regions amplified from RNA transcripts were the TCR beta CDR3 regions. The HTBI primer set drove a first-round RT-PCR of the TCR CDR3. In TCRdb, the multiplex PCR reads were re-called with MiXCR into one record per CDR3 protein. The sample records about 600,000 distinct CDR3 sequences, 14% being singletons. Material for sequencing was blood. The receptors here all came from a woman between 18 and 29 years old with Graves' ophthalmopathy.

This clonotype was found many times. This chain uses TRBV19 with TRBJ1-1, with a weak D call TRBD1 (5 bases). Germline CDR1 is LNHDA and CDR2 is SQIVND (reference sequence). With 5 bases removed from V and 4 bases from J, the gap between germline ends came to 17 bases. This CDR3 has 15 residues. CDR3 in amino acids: CASSAVAAGRTEAFF. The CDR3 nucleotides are TGTGCCAGTAGTGCCGTCGCGGCGGGGCGCACTGAAGCTTTCTTT.

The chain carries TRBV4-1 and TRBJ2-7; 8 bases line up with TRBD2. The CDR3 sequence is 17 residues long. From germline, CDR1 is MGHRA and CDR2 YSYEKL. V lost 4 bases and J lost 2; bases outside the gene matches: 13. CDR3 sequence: CASSPSYGLAPTYEQYF. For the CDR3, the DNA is TGCGCCAGCAGCCCATCTTATGGACTAGCCCCTACCTACGAGCAGTACTTC.

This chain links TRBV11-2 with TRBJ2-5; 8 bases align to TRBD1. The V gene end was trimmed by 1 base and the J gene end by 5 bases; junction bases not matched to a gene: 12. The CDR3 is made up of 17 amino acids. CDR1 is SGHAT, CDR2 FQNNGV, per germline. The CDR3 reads CASSLAPWTGSSETQYF. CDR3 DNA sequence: TGTGCCAGCAGCTTAGCCCCCTGGACAGGGAGCAGTGAGACCCAGTACTTC. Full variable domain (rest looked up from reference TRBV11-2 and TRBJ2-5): EAGVAQSPRYKIIEKRQSVAFWCNPISGHATLYWYQQILGQGPKLLIQFQNNGVVDDSQLPKDRFSAERLKGVDSTLKIQPAKLEDSAVYLCASSLAPWTGSSETQYFGPGTRLLVL.

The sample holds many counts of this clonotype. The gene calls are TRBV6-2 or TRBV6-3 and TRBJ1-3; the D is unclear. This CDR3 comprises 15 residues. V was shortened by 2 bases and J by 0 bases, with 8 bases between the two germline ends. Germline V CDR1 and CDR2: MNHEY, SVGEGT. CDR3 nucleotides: TGTGCCAGCAGTTACACGGCCACCTCTGGAAACACCATATATTTT. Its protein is CASSYTATSGNTIYF.

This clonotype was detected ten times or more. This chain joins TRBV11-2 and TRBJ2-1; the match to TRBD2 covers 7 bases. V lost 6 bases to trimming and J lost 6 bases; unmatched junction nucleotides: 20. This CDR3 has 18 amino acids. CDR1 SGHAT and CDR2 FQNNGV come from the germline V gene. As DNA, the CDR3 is TGTGCCAGCAGACGAGTGAGAGGAGGCGGGAGTAGTACCAATGAGCAGTTCTTC. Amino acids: CASRRVRGGGSSTNEQFF.

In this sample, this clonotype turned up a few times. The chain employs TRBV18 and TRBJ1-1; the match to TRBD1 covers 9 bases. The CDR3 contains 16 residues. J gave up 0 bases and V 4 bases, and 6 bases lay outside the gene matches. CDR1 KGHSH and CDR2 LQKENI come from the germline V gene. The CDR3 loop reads CASSQGQGLMNTEAFF. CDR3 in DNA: TGTGCCAGCTCACAGGGACAGGGCCTCATGAACACTGAAGCTTTCTTT.

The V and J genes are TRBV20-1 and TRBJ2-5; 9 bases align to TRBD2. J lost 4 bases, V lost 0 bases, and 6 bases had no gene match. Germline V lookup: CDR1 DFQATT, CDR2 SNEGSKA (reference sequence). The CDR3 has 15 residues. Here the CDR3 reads CSARDRELAGETQYF. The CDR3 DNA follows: TGCAGTGCTAGAGATCGAGAACTAGCGGGAGAGACCCAGTACTTC.

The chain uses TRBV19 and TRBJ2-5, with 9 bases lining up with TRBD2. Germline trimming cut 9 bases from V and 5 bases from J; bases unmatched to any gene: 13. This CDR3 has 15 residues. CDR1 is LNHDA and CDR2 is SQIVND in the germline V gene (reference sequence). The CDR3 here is CASNPSGILQETQYF. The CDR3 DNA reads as TGTGCCAGCAATCCTAGCGGGATCCTCCAGGAGACCCAGTACTTC.